A selection of T cell receptor beta chains follows, all from one sample in a study of T cells in Graves' hyperthyroidism and ophthalmopathy. TCRdb redid the calling of the multiplex PCR reads with MiXCR, one entry per CDR3 protein. The sample has roughly 380,000 distinct CDR3 sequences; roughly 14% are singletons. Sequencing was done on a sample of blood. The receptors originated from a man younger than 45 with Graves' hyperthyroidism that later progressed to Graves' ophthalmopathy. Each CDR3 is given with its conserved first and last residue. The D gene is left open where the match is weak. The listing skips clone size in some rows; elsewhere it reads once, few, many or a size class.

TRBJ2-7 | many | TRBV2 | TRBD2 | TGTGCCAGCAGCGGGGGGAGGCAGGTATCCTACGAGCAGTACTTC | CASSGGRQVSYEQYF
TRBJ2-4 | many | TRBV28 | TRBD1 | TGTGCCAGCAGTCCGGGACAGGGAAACATTCAGTACTTC | CASSPGQGNIQYF
TRBJ2-5 | many | TRBV11-3 | TRBD2 | TGTGCCAGCAGCTTGTTGACTAGCGGGGCCCAAGAGACCCAGTACTTC | CASSLLTSGAQETQYF
TRBJ1-5 | many | TRBV6-1 | TRBD1 | TGTGCCAGCAGTGAAAGGGCTCAGGGGGCGCGATCGGGTCAGCCCCAGCATTTT | CASSERAQGARSGQPQHF
TRBJ2-1 | NA | TRBV19 | NA | TGTGCCAGTATCCCAGGGACTGAATACAATGAGCAGTTCTTC | CASIPGTEYNEQFF
TRBJ2-3 | NA | TRBV7-3 | NA | TGTGCCAGCAGCTCTGCTAGCTCAGATACGCAGTATTTT | CASSSASSDTQYF
TRBJ1-1 | NA | TRBV3-1 | NA | TGTGCCACCAACCAGAACAACTCGGTAGCTTTCTTT | CATNQNNSVAFF
TRBJ2-3 | NA | TRBV9 | NA | TGTGCCAGCAGCAACGACTGGGCGGGGCAGTATTTT | CASSNDWAGQYF
TRBJ2-7 | many | TRBV28 | NA | TGTGCCAGCAGTTTATATTCCGAGCAGTACTTC | CASSLYSEQYF
TRBJ1-5 | once | TRBV11-2 | TRBD1 | TGTGCCAGCAGCTTGGGACAGGGATTTTTGAATCAGCCCCAGCATTTT | CASSLGQGFLNQPQHF
TRBJ2-7 | NA | TRBV9 | TRBD2 | TGTGCCAGCAGCGCAACGGGCACTAGCGGCGCCTACGAGCAGTACTTC | CASSATGTSGAYEQYF
TRBJ2-1 | NA | TRBV6-1 | TRBD2 | TGTGCCAGCAGTGAGGCTAGCGGGGCCAATGAGCAGTTCTTC | CASSEASGANEQFF
TRBJ1-1 | NA | TRBV4-1 | TRBD1 | TGCGCCAGCAGCCAGCTCCCGGGACAGCTTGGAGCTTTCTTT | CASSQLPGQLGAFF
TRBJ2-2 | NA | TRBV24-1 | TRBD2 | TGTGCCACCAGTGACCGTGGGTCAGCGGGGGATACCGGGGAGCTGTTTTTT | CATSDRGSAGDTGELFF
TRBJ1-1 | many | TRBV11-2 | NA | TGTGCCAGCAGCTTAGGGGGACGGAGAACTGAAGCTTTCTTT | CASSLGGRRTEAFF
TRBJ1-1 | once | TRBV4-1 | NA | TGCGCCAGCAGCCAAGACCGAAGGATAACCCTGAACACTGAAGCTTTCTTT | CASSQDRRITLNTEAFF
TRBJ1-2 | few | TRBV6-2/TRBV6-3 | NA | TGTGCCAGCAGTTACTCGAGCGGCCGCAGGAGAGGCAACTATGGCTACACCTTC | CASSYSSGRRRGNYGYTF
TRBJ2-7 | many | TRBV11-2 | NA | TGTGCCAGCAGCTTAGACAGTATCTACGAGCAGTACTTC | CASSLDSIYEQYF
TRBJ2-7 | many | TRBV28 | NA | TGTGCCAGCAGTTTATGGTCCCACGAGCAGTACTTC | CASSLWSHEQYF
TRBJ2-1 | many | TRBV7-2 | NA | TGTGCCAGCAGCTTAAAGGGCAGGGCGGTTGATGAGCAGTTCTTC | CASSLKGRAVDEQFF
TRBJ2-3 | NA | TRBV18 | TRBD2 | TGTGCCAGCTCACCACGGACTAGCGGCACTAGCACAGATACGCAGTATTTT | CASSPRTSGTSTDTQYF
TRBJ1-1 | few | TRBV19 | TRBD1 | TGTGCCAGTAGTATTCCACGGACAGGAGCGAACACTGAAGCTTTCTTT | CASSIPRTGANTEAFF
TRBJ1-2 | many | TRBV3-1 | NA | TGTGCCAGCAGCCGAGAGAAGGCGAACGGCTACACCTTC | CASSREKANGYTF
TRBJ2-7 | few | TRBV5-1 | TRBD2 | TGCGCCAGCAGCTCACCGGGAGCGGGGAGCTACGAGCAGTACTTC | CASSSPGAGSYEQYF
TRBJ2-7 | many | TRBV28 | NA | TGTGCCAGCAGTTTACGGGCAGGGCAGTACTTC | CASSLRAGQYF
TRBJ1-2 | many | TRBV3-1 | NA | TGTGCCAGCAGCCGTGGGGGCGCAGTTGGCTACACCTTC | CASSRGGAVGYTF
TRBJ2-2 | NA | TRBV4-1 | TRBD2 | TGCGCCAGCAGCCAAGACGGACTAGCGGATAACACCGGGGAGCTGTTTTTT | CASSQDGLADNTGELFF
TRBJ2-6 | few | TRBV7-2 | TRBD2 | TGTGCCAGCAGCTTAGATTTAGCGGGGGGGTTTACAAGCTCTGGGGCCAACGTCCTGACTTTC | CASSLDLAGGFTSSGANVLTF
TRBJ2-2 | many | TRBV19 | TRBD2 | TGTGCCAGTAGAGGACTAGCGGGGTCCGGGGAGCTGTTTTTT | CASRGLAGSGELFF
TRBJ2-2 | NA | TRBV12-3/TRBV12-4 | NA | TGTGCCAGCACAACCTGGGGGGTATGGTCCACCGGGGAGCTGTTTTTT | CASTTWGVWSTGELFF
TRBJ2-7 | few | TRBV5-1 | NA | TGCGCCAGCAAAATGGCAGGGAAGGTTGGCGAGCAGTACTTC | CASKMAGKVGEQYF
TRBJ2-3 | many | TRBV20-1 | TRBD2 | TGCAGTGCTAGAGATAGCGGGAGAGCGGGGGGGCTAAATACGCAGTATTTT | CSARDSGRAGGLNTQYF
TRBJ1-1 | many | TRBV5-5 | NA | TGTGCCAGCAGCTTGGCAGGGCGGATGAACACTGAAGCTTTCTTT | CASSLAGRMNTEAFF
TRBJ2-7 | many | TRBV6-2/TRBV6-3 | NA | TGTGCCAGCAGTTATGGGCAGGTAGCCGAGCAGTACTTC | CASSYGQVAEQYF
TRBJ1-4 | many | TRBV7-9 | TRBD1 | TGTGCCAGCAGGGGACAGGGGAATGAAAAACTGTTTTTT | CASRGQGNEKLFF
TRBJ2-5 | many | TRBV13 | NA | TGTGCCAGCAGCTTATTACGGGAGACCCAGTACTTC | CASSLLRETQYF
TRBJ2-5 | many | TRBV28 | TRBD2 | TGTGCCAGCAGTCGGGGGGGAGAGGAGACCCAGTACTTC | CASSRGGEETQYF
TRBJ1-5 | few | TRBV15 | NA | TGTGCCACCAGCAGGAGAGGGGTTACGGGCAATCAGCCCCAGCATTTT | CATSRRGVTGNQPQHF
TRBJ1-5 | many | TRBV20-1 | NA | TGCAGTGCTAGAGATGGGGTAACACCCCTTGCGCCCCAGCATTTT | CSARDGVTPLAPQHF
TRBJ2-7 | many | TRBV7-9 | NA | TGTGCCAGCAGACCTACGGTTCTGGGGTCCTACGAGCAGTACTTC | CASRPTVLGSYEQYF
TRBJ1-4 | many | TRBV20-1 | TRBD1 | TGCAGTGCTAGAGATCTCTTCGGGGACAGGGGAAAAGAAAAACTGTTTTTT | CSARDLFGDRGKEKLFF
TRBJ1-1 | many | TRBV10-3 | TRBD1 | TGTGCCATCAGTGATGGACAGGGGGGAAATGAAGCTTTCTTT | CAISDGQGGNEAFF